Listed below are T cell receptor beta chains from one sample, sequenced in a study of blood T cell repertoires in COVID-19. Clones were sequenced by immunoSEQ multiplex PCR, and TCRdb holds only the in-frame ones, with some missing. Of approximately 200,000 clones listed, roughly 79% are singletons. The sample was peripheral blood. These receptors were collected from a man aged 60 to 75 with active or convalescent COVID-19. Each CDR3 is given with its conserved first and last residue. D genes are given only for firm matches. Where a row states a size, it is once, few, many or the class of an expanded clone; other rows omit it.

clone size	D gene	J gene	V gene	CDR3 protein	CDR3 DNA
NA	TRBD1	TRBJ2-5	TRBV7-2	CASSITGGGETQYF	TGTGCCAGCAGCATCACAGGGGGTGGAGAGACCCAGTACTTC
few	TRBD1	TRBJ1-2	TRBV5-4	CASSLIQGAGGYTF	TGTGCCAGCAGCTTAATACAGGGGGCGGGGGGCTACACCTTC
many	TRBD2	TRBJ2-1	TRBV4-2	CASSQEGTSGIPSSYNEQFF	TGTGCCAGCAGCCAAGAGGGAACTAGCGGGATTCCAAGCTCCTACAATGAGCAGTTCTTC
many	NA	TRBJ1-5	TRBV7-9	CASSPRRDQPQHF	TGTGCCAGCAGCCCCAGGAGGGATCAGCCCCAGCATTTT
NA	TRBD1	TRBJ1-1	TRBV19	CASSRQGAATEAFF	TGTGCCAGTAGTCGACAGGGGGCGGCCACTGAAGCTTTCTTT
NA	TRBD2	TRBJ2-2	TRBV5-4	CASSLLAGADTGELFF	TGTGCCAGCAGCTTACTAGCGGGAGCTGACACCGGGGAGCTGTTTTTT
NA	TRBD2	TRBJ2-3	TRBV7-9	CASSPKLAGAGTDTQYF	TGTGCCAGCAGCCCAAAACTAGCGGGAGCAGGCACAGATACGCAGTATTTT
NA	TRBD1	TRBJ1-1	TRBV12-3/TRBV12-4	CASRLDRGAEAFF	TGTGCCAGCAGGTTAGACAGGGGGGCTGAAGCTTTCTTT
few	NA	TRBJ2-1	TRBV18	CASSPRRSEQFF	TGTGCCAGCTCACCACGCCGGAGCGAGCAGTTCTTC
NA	NA	TRBJ2-7	TRBV30	CAWSLEGEQYF	TGTGCCTGGAGTTTAGAGGGCGAGCAGTACTTC
NA	NA	TRBJ1-2	TRBV28	CASSSRGLNYGYTF	TGTGCCAGCAGTTCACGGGGACTGAACTATGGCTACACCTTC
NA	NA	TRBJ1-2	TRBV12-3/TRBV12-4	CASSPWAGGYTF	TGTGCCAGCAGTCCCTGGGCAGGGGGCTACACCTTC
once	TRBD1	TRBJ1-5	TRBV10-1	CASSSQGEGNQPQHF	TGCGCCAGCAGTTCTCAGGGGGAGGGCAATCAGCCCCAGCATTTT
NA	NA	TRBJ2-3	TRBV7-3	CASGVSITDTQYF	TGTGCCAGCGGTGTCTCTATCACAGATACGCAGTATTTT
NA	TRBD2	TRBJ2-3	TRBV30	CAWSVPSGNADTQYF	TGTGCCTGGAGTGTCCCTAGCGGGAATGCAGATACGCAGTATTTT
NA	TRBD2	TRBJ2-7	TRBV2	CASSLGTSGYEQYF	TGTGCCAGCAGCCTCGGGACTAGCGGATACGAGCAGTACTTC
NA	NA	TRBJ1-2	TRBV6-2/TRBV6-3	CASSYLPGAYGYTF	TGTGCCAGCAGTTACTTACCAGGGGCCTATGGCTACACCTTC
NA	NA	TRBJ2-7	TRBV5-1	CASSGFGDSYEQYF	TGCGCCAGCAGCGGGTTCGGGGACTCCTACGAGCAGTACTTC
once	TRBD2	TRBJ2-5	TRBV5-4	CASSLDLAGGKTQYF	TGTGCCAGCAGCCTTGATCTAGCGGGAGGAAAGACCCAGTACTTC
once	TRBD2	TRBJ2-1	TRBV27	CASSLWGGRRGEQFF	TGTGCCAGCAGTTTATGGGGCGGGAGAAGGGGTGAGCAGTTCTTC
NA	NA	TRBJ2-3	TRBV24-1	CATSDPGTDTQYF	TGTGCCACCAGTGATCCCGGCACAGATACGCAGTATTTT
NA	NA	TRBJ2-7	TRBV28	CASSFQFVAIRAYEQYF	TGTGCCAGCAGTTTTCAGTTTGTGGCGATCAGGGCCTACGAGCAGTACTTC
NA	NA	TRBJ2-5	TRBV4-3	CASSQGQGNTQETQYF	TGCGCCAGCAGCCAAGGCCAGGGTAACACTCAAGAGACCCAGTACTTC
NA	NA	TRBJ2-5	TRBV5-1	CASSLSGQRETQYF	TGCGCCAGCAGCTTGTCCGGACAGAGAGAGACCCAGTACTTC
few	NA	TRBJ1-1	TRBV7-3	CASSLTLDTEAFF	TGTGCCAGCAGCTTAACTCTCGACACTGAAGCTTTCTTT
NA	NA	TRBJ2-2	TRBV6-2/TRBV6-3	CASSYSDGGGGTGELFF	TGTGCCAGCAGTTACTCGGATGGGGGTGGGGGGACCGGGGAGCTGTTTTTT
NA	TRBD2	TRBJ2-1	TRBV2	CASKGLATYNEQFF	TGTGCCAGCAAGGGACTAGCGACCTACAATGAGCAGTTCTTC
NA	TRBD1	TRBJ2-5	TRBV5-1	CASRVTGGQETQYF	TGCGCCAGCAGGGTTACAGGGGGACAAGAGACCCAGTACTTC
few	TRBD1	TRBJ1-5	TRBV19	CASSIDGTGGNQPQHF	TGTGCCAGTAGTATAGATGGGACAGGGGGCAATCAGCCCCAGCATTTT
NA	NA	TRBJ1-6	TRBV6-5	CATTLRVTSPLHF	TGTGCCACCACGTTGAGGGTAACTTCACCCCTCCACTTT
NA	NA	TRBJ2-5	TRBV3-1/TRBV3-2	CASSQFSETQYF	TGTGCCAGCAGCCAATTTTCTGAGACCCAGTACTTC
NA	TRBD2	TRBJ2-3	TRBV3-1/TRBV3-2	CASSQDMGLAGADTQYF	TGTGCCAGCAGCCAAGATATGGGACTAGCGGGAGCAGATACGCAGTATTTT
NA	NA	TRBJ1-1	TRBV4-3	CASSQEESNAEAFF	TGCGCCAGCAGCCAAGAGGAGAGCAATGCTGAAGCTTTCTTT
NA	NA	TRBJ2-1	TRBV6-2/TRBV6-3	CASSSDTLQFF	TGTGCCAGCAGTTCGGACACCCTCCAGTTCTTC
NA	NA	TRBJ2-5	TRBV7-2	CASSLEGVFVETQYF	TGTGCCAGCAGCTTAGAGGGGGTGTTTGTGGAGACCCAGTACTTC
NA	NA	TRBJ2-3	TRBV20-1	CSAEDLGYRYF	TGCAGTGCTGAAGACCTAGGCTATCGGTATTTT
NA	TRBD1	TRBJ2-7	TRBV6-1	CASSEEVRGSSYEQYF	TGTGCCAGCAGTGAAGAGGTCAGGGGGAGCTCCTACGAGCAGTACTTC
once	NA	TRBJ1-1	TRBV29-1	CSAILGGGDTEAFF	TGCAGCGCTATCCTGGGGGGGGGCGACACTGAAGCTTTCTTT
NA	NA	TRBJ2-5	TRBV29-1	CSVEEVGAETQYF	TGCAGCGTTGAAGAGGTAGGGGCGGAGACCCAGTACTTC
NA	NA	TRBJ2-5	TRBV24-1	CATSPAYAGETQYF	TGTGCCACCAGTCCCGCCTACGCAGGCGAGACCCAGTACTTC
once	TRBD1	TRBJ1-6	TRBV28	CASRRPGQGGSPLHF	TGTGCCAGCAGGCGACCGGGACAGGGAGGATCACCCCTCCACTTT
few	NA	TRBJ1-2	TRBV20-1	CSASTGDYGYTF	TGCAGTGCTAGTACGGGGGACTATGGCTACACCTTC